Given below is one T cell receptor (beta chain) in context. Its antigen is still unknown. These data originate in a study of T cells after yellow fever vaccination. Points from the study as a whole: Post-booster reappearance was seen for most primary-vaccination clones (about 96% CD4, 75% to 90% CD8).

TCRdb ran MiXCR on the 5' RACE reads and lists one entry per CDR3 protein. This table has some 350,000 distinct CDR3 sequences, around a tenth appearing once. Sequences were derived from PBMCs, sampled on the day of the first yellow fever vaccination. The source is a man between 18 and 29 years old who received the YFV17D yellow fever vaccine.

Here the CDR3 reads CASGRRTGELFF. The CDR3 nucleotides are TGTGCCAGCGGCCGGCGCACCGGGGAGCTGTTTTTT. The chain has TRBV27 and TRBJ2-2; D is ambiguous. This CDR3 is 12 amino acids long. In germline, CDR1 is MNHEY, CDR2 SMNVEV (reference sequence). Trimming cost V 8 bases and J 4 bases, with 8 bases left between them.